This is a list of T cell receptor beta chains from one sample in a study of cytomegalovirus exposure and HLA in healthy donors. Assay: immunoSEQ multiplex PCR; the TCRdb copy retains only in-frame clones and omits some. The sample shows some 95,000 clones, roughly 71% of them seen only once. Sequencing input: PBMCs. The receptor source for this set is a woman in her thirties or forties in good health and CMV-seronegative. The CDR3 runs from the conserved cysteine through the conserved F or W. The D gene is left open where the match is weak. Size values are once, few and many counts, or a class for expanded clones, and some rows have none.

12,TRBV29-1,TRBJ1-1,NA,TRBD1,CSVEGTGGNGFF,TGCAGCGTCGAAGGGACAGGGGGCAACGGTTTCTTT
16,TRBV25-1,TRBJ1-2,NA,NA,CATNSDRTLANYGYTF,TGTGCCACCAATTCGGACCGGACTCTAGCTAACTATGGCTACACCTTC
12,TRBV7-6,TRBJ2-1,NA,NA,CASSIRLSEQFF,TGTGCCAGCAGCATCCGCCTGAGTGAGCAGTTCTTC
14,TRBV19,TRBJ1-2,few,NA,CASSITGANYGYTF,TGTGCCAGTAGTATTACAGGAGCCAACTATGGCTACACCTTC
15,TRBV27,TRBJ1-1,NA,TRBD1,CASSFHQGVTVEAFF,TGTGCCAGCAGTTTCCATCAGGGGGTCACTGTGGAAGCTTTCTTT
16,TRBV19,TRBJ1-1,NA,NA,CATSSREGSPVTEAFF,TGTGCCACCAGTTCTCGAGAGGGCTCCCCCGTCACTGAAGCTTTCTTT
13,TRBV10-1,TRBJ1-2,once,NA,CASSDDRMYGYTF,TGCGCCAGCAGTGATGACAGGATGTATGGCTACACCTTC
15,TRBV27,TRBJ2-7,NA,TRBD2,CASSLSPSGGGEQYF,TGTGCCAGCAGTTTATCGCCTAGCGGGGGGGGCGAGCAGTACTTC
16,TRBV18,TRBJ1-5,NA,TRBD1,CASSPQRRDSHQPQHF,TGTGCCAGCTCACCACAACGGCGGGACAGCCATCAGCCCCAGCATTTT
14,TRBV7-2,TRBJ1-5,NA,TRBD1,CASGWDRFNQPQHF,TGTGCCAGCGGATGGGACAGGTTCAATCAGCCCCAGCATTTT
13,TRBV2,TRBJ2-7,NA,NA,CASSEWRGYEQYF,TGTGCCAGCAGTGAATGGCGGGGCTACGAGCAGTACTTC
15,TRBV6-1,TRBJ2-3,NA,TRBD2,CASRLLAGMTDTQYF,TGTGCCAGCAGATTACTAGCGGGGATGACAGATACGCAGTATTTT
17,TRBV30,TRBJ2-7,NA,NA,CAWSSLGQGKRTYEQYF,TGTGCCTGGAGTTCCTTGGGGCAGGGGAAAAGAACCTACGAGCAGTACTTC
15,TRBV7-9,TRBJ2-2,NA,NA,CASSLGNPGTGELFF,TGTGCCAGCAGCTTAGGCAACCCGGGGACCGGGGAGCTGTTTTTT
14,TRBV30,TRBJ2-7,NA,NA,CAWRRGQGNYEQYF,TGTGCCTGGAGGCGGGGGCAGGGTAACTACGAGCAGTACTTC
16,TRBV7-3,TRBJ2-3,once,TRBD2,CASSPGASGNTDTQYF,TGTGCCAGCAGCCCAGGGGCTAGCGGGAACACAGATACGCAGTATTTT
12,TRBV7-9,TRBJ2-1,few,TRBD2,CASSYLAVEQFF,TGTGCCAGCAGCTACCTAGCGGTTGAGCAGTTCTTC
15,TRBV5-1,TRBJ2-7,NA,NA,CASSLSRDIPYEQYF,TGCGCCAGCAGCTTGTCCAGGGATATCCCCTACGAGCAGTACTTC
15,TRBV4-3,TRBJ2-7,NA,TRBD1,CASSQGSTGSTPQYF,TGCGCCAGCAGCCAAGGATCGACAGGGTCCACCCCGCAGTACTTC
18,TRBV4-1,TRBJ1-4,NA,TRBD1,CASSQDRGRPFFLEKLFF,TGCGCCAGCAGCCAAGACAGGGGGCGCCCCTTTTTCCTTGAAAAACTGTTTTTT
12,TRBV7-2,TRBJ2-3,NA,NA,CASSPPAGQEYF,TGTGCCAGCAGCCCTCCGGCGGGTCAGGAGTATTTT
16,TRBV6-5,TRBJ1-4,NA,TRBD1,CASSSRPGQINEKLFF,TGTGCCAGCAGTTCTCGACCGGGACAGATTAATGAAAAACTGTTTTTT
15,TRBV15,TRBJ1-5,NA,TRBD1,CAIATGHSSYQPQHF,TGTGCCATTGCGACAGGGCACTCATCCTATCAGCCCCAGCATTTT
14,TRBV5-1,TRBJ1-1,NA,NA,CASSDKLMNTEAFF,TGCGCCAGCAGCGACAAACTCATGAACACTGAAGCTTTCTTT
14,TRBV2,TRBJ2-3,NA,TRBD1,CASSGQGWKDTQYF,TGTGCCAGCAGCGGACAGGGATGGAAAGATACGCAGTATTTT
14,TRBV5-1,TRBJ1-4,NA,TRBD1,CASSLGQGNEKLFF,TGCGCCAGCAGCTTGGGACAGGGGAATGAAAAACTGTTTTTT
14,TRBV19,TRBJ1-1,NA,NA,CATKRNREGTEAFF,TGTGCCACCAAGAGAAACAGGGAGGGGACTGAAGCTTTCTTT
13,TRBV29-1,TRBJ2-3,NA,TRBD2,CSVGLAGMDTQYF,TGCAGCGTAGGACTAGCGGGGATGGATACGCAGTATTTT
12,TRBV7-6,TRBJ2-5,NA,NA,CASSSRGETQYF,TGTGCCAGCAGCTCCAGGGGAGAGACCCAGTACTTC
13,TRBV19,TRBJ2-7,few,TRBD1,CASRRQGSHEQYF,TGTGCCAGTAGGCGACAGGGGAGCCACGAGCAGTACTTC
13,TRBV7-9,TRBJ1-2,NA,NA,CASSFTSGYGYTF,TGTGCCAGCAGCTTCACATCAGGCTATGGCTACACCTTC
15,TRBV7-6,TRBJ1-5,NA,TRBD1,CASSLGTGRGEPQHF,TGTGCCAGCAGCTTAGGGACAGGGAGAGGGGAGCCCCAGCATTTT
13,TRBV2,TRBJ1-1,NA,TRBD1,CASNLQGAGGAFF,TGTGCCAGCAATCTACAGGGGGCCGGAGGAGCTTTCTTT
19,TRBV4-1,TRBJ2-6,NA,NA,CASSQDLVTGLSGANVLTF,TGCGCCAGCAGCCAAGATCTGGTCACAGGGCTCTCTGGGGCCAACGTCCTGACTTTC
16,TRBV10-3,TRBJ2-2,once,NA,CAISEMGRGNTGELFF,TGTGCCATCAGTGAGATGGGTAGGGGGAACACCGGGGAGCTGTTTTTT
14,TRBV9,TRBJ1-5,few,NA,CASSVSGRDQPQHF,TGTGCCAGCAGCGTATCAGGGAGGGATCAGCCCCAGCATTTT
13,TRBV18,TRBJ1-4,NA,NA,CASSHGENEKLFF,TGTGCCAGCTCACATGGGGAGAATGAAAAACTGTTTTTT
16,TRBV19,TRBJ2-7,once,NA,CASSIDGGGTSYEQYF,TGTGCCAGTAGTATAGATGGCGGCGGCACGTCCTACGAGCAGTACTTC
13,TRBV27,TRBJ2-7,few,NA,CASSLGRAYEQYF,TGTGCCAGCAGTTTGGGCAGGGCCTACGAGCAGTACTTC
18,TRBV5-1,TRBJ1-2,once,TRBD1,CASSLEYGTELRDVGYTF,TGCGCCAGCAGCTTGGAATACGGGACAGAGCTTCGGGATGTCGGCTACACCTTC
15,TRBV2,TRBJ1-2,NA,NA,CASSGGSGLNYGYTF,TGTGCCAGCAGCGGCGGTTCAGGACTTAACTATGGCTACACCTTC
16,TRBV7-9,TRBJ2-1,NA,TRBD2,CASSLAPGLAHNEQFF,TGTGCCAGCAGCTTAGCGCCGGGACTAGCGCACAATGAGCAGTTCTTC
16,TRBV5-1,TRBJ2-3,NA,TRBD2,CASSPGGAGGTDTQYF,TGCGCCAGCAGCCCGGGGGGAGCCGGGGGAACAGATACGCAGTATTTT
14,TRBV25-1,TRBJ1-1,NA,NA,CASTGGQLNTEAFF,TGTGCCAGCACTGGAGGACAGTTGAACACTGAAGCTTTCTTT
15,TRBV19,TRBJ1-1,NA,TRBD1,CASTTGTGLNTEAFF,TGTGCCAGTACTACCGGGACAGGACTTAACACTGAAGCTTTCTTT
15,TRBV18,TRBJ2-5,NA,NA,CASSPRGGAGETQYF,TGTGCCAGCTCACCTAGAGGCGGGGCCGGGGAGACCCAGTACTTC
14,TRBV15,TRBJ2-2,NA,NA,CATTDSLYTGELFF,TGTGCCACCACTGACAGCTTATACACCGGGGAGCTGTTTTTT
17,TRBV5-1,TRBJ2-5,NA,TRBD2,CASSLGLAGGKQETQYF,TGCGCCAGCAGCTTGGGACTAGCGGGGGGCAAACAAGAGACCCAGTACTTC
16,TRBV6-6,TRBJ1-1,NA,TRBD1,CASSSTGVLANTEAFF,TGTGCCAGCAGTTCAACAGGGGTCTTAGCGAACACTGAAGCTTTCTTT
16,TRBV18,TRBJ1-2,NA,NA,CASSPPHGITNYGYTF,TGTGCCAGCTCACCTCCCCACGGGATAACTAACTATGGCTACACCTTC
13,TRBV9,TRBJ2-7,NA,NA,CASSTGSAYEQYF,TGTGCCAGCAGTACAGGGTCTGCCTACGAGCAGTACTTC
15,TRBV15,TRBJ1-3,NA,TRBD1,CATTTGQVSGNTIYF,TGTGCCACCACTACCGGACAGGTCTCTGGAAACACCATATATTTT
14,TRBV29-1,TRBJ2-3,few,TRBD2,CSVGRGDLVDTQYF,TGCAGCGTTGGTCGGGGGGATTTGGTAGATACGCAGTATTTT
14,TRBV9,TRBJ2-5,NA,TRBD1,CASSVGTGLETQYF,TGTGCCAGCAGCGTAGGGACAGGGCTGGAGACCCAGTACTTC
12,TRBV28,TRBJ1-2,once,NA,CASSPGFYGYTF,TGTGCCAGCAGTCCAGGGTTTTATGGCTACACCTTC
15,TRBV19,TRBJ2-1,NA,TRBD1,CASRPGTGAYNEQFF,TGTGCCAGTAGGCCCGGGACAGGGGCTTACAATGAGCAGTTCTTC
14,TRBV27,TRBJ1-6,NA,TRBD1,CASMWGQGISPLHF,TGTGCCAGCATGTGGGGACAGGGGATTTCACCCCTCCACTTT
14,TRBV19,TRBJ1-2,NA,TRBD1,CASSTGGSYYGYTF,TGTGCCAGTAGTACAGGGGGCAGCTACTATGGCTACACCTTC
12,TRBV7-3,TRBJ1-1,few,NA,CASSLLSGEAFF,TGTGCCAGCAGCTTACTTTCCGGGGAAGCTTTCTTT